This is a list of T cell receptor beta chains from one sample in a study of T cell responses to AZD1222 COVID-19 vaccine. The method was immunoSEQ multiplex PCR; TCRdb's version includes in-frame clones alone and lacks a portion of them. The sample shows under 200,000 clones, approximately 95% of them seen only once. Here the sequenced sample was peripheral blood, taken on day 0 of AZD1222 vaccination. These receptors originate from an adult in good health. Both conserved end residues are part of each CDR3. The D gene is left open where the match is weak. Clone size is stated in some rows and not others, as once, few, many or a class when expanded.

>TRBJ1-2|TRBD1|-|TRBV30
TGTGCCTGGGGACAGGAACTATTTAACTATGGCTACACCTTC
CAWGQELFNYGYTF
>TRBJ1-2|-|-|TRBV7-9
TGTGCCAGCAGCCCCCCGATGGGGTACGGCTACACCTTC
CASSPPMGYGYTF
>TRBJ1-2|TRBD1|-|TRBV10-3
TGTGCCATCACGGTCGGGGTCGTTACCGGGACAGAATATGGCTACACCTTC
CAITVGVVTGTEYGYTF
>TRBJ2-7|-|once|TRBV2
TGTGCCAGCATGGGGTACGAGCAGTACTTC
CASMGYEQYF
>TRBJ2-1|TRBD1|-|TRBV24-1
TGTGCCACCAGTGATACCGGGACAGGGGGCCTTTCTAGGTCCTACAATGAGCAGTTCTTC
CATSDTGTGGLSRSYNEQFF
>TRBJ1-2|-|-|TRBV5-1
TGCGCCAGCAGCTTTGTTGGGGGTGACTATGGCTACACCTTC
CASSFVGGDYGYTF
>TRBJ2-2|-|-|TRBV12-3/TRBV12-4
TGTGCCAGCAGCCAATACACCGGGGAGCTGTTTTTT
CASSQYTGELFF
>TRBJ1-1|-|-|TRBV11-3
TGTGCCAGCAGCTTAGATTTCAGGGTGGGCACTGAAGCTTTCTTT
CASSLDFRVGTEAFF
>TRBJ2-1|TRBD2|-|TRBV7-9
TGTGCCAGCAGCTTAGGAGCGGGGACCTACAATGAGCAGTTCTTC
CASSLGAGTYNEQFF
>TRBJ1-1|-|-|TRBV6-5
TGTGCCAGCAGGACCATCGTGAACACTGAAGCTTTCTTT
CASRTIVNTEAFF
>TRBJ1-1|-|once|TRBV5-1
TGCGCCAGCAGCTTGGGATCAAAGAGCCCTGAAGCTTTCTTT
CASSLGSKSPEAFF
>TRBJ1-6|-|few|TRBV5-1
TGCGCCAGCAGCTATACCCCGGACCTGTTATCACCCCTCCACTTT
CASSYTPDLLSPLHF
>TRBJ1-5|-|-|TRBV7-9
TGTGCCAGCAGCTTAGCGGGTGGGACGGGAAGGACGTGGGGGCAGCCCCAGCATTTT
CASSLAGGTGRTWGQPQHF
>TRBJ2-5|-|-|TRBV3-1/TRBV3-2
TGTGCCAGCAGCCAAGGGACTACGCAAGAGACCCAGTACTTC
CASSQGTTQETQYF
>TRBJ2-7|-|-|TRBV5-6
TGTGCCAGCAGCTTGAGGGCCTACGAGCAGTACTTC
CASSLRAYEQYF
>TRBJ2-1|TRBD2|-|TRBV27
TGTGCCAGCAGGGGGGGGACTGGTAAATCCTACAATGAGCAGTTCTTC
CASRGGTGKSYNEQFF
>TRBJ2-5|TRBD2|-|TRBV3-1/TRBV3-2
TGTGCCAGCAGCCAATACGGGGGAGGGAAAGAGACCCAGTACTTC
CASSQYGGGKETQYF
>TRBJ1-1|-|-|TRBV7-9
TGTGCCAGCAGACTCATGAACACTGAAGCTTTCTTT
CASRLMNTEAFF
>TRBJ1-3|TRBD1|-|TRBV19
TGTGCCAGTAGCAGTGGGACAGCCACTGGAAACACCATATATTTT
CASSSGTATGNTIYF
>TRBJ1-1|TRBD1|-|TRBV10-3
TGTGCCATCAGACAGGGGGGCGACACTGAAGCTTTCTTT
CAIRQGGDTEAFF
>TRBJ1-2|-|-|TRBV4-1
TGCGCCAGCAGCCAAGTTTCTGTCAGGACTAACTATGGCTACACCTTC
CASSQVSVRTNYGYTF
>TRBJ1-6|-|-|TRBV11-2
TGTGCCAGCAGCCCCCGGTTTTCACCCCTCCACTTT
CASSPRFSPLHF
>TRBJ2-3|-|once|TRBV5-1
TGCGCCAGCAGCTTGGGGACTAACGTTTTCACAGATACGCAGTATTTT
CASSLGTNVFTDTQYF
>TRBJ2-3|-|-|TRBV5-4
TGTGCCAGCAGCCCCCCCATAGGACAGCGGGATACAGATACGCAGTATTTT
CASSPPIGQRDTDTQYF
>TRBJ2-5|-|-|TRBV7-8
TGTGCCAGCAGCTCGACGAGGTTAGCTCTCTCCAAGGAGACCCAGTACTTC
CASSSTRLALSKETQYF
>TRBJ1-1|-|-|TRBV7-9
TGTGCCAGCAGCTTAGGTCGGGCTTTCTTT
CASSLGRAFF
>TRBJ2-7|-|-|TRBV12-3/TRBV12-4
TGTGCCAGCACCCATCTATCAGCCGACGAGCAGTACTTC
CASTHLSADEQYF
>TRBJ1-1|-|-|TRBV4-2
TGTGCCAGCAGCCAAGATCCTCCTGGACAGAGGACTGAAGCTTTCTTT
CASSQDPPGQRTEAFF
>TRBJ2-3|TRBD2|-|TRBV5-1
TGCGCCAGCAGCCAAGACGGACTAGCAGGGACAGATACGCAGTATTTT
CASSQDGLAGTDTQYF
>TRBJ1-2|TRBD1|once|TRBV5-4
TGTGCCAGCAGCTCCAAGAAGCAGGGGGATCTTGGTGGCTACACCTTC
CASSSKKQGDLGGYTF
>TRBJ2-6|-|once|TRBV7-9
TGTGCCAGCAGCTTCGACACAAACCCCTCTGGGGCCAACGTCCTGACTTTC
CASSFDTNPSGANVLTF
>TRBJ1-2|-|-|TRBV18
TGTGCCAGCTCAGGGGGGGCGGCCCCTAACTATGGCTACACCTTC
CASSGGAAPNYGYTF
>TRBJ2-4|-|once|TRBV6-5
TGTGCCAGCAGTTACTCGGCAGGTTTAGCCAAAAACATTCAGTACTTC
CASSYSAGLAKNIQYF
>TRBJ1-4|-|-|TRBV7-6
TGTGCCAGCAGCTTAGGGCCGGATGAAAAACTGTTTTTT
CASSLGPDEKLFF
>TRBJ2-2|TRBD2|-|TRBV7-9
TGTGCCAGCAGCTCCCATAATTCGAGACTAGCGGGAACCGGGGAGCTGTTTTTT
CASSSHNSRLAGTGELFF
>TRBJ1-1|TRBD1|-|TRBV18
TGTGCCAGCTCACCGGGACAGTATGACACTGAAGCTTTCTTT
CASSPGQYDTEAFF
>TRBJ1-5|-|-|TRBV5-5
TGTGCCAGCAGCTTGGGTCAGGTTAGCAATCAGCCCCAGCATTTT
CASSLGQVSNQPQHF
>TRBJ1-1|-|few|TRBV6-5
TGTGCCAGCAGTTACCGGGACCAGAACACTGAAGCTTTCTTT
CASSYRDQNTEAFF
>TRBJ1-1|TRBD1|-|TRBV6-5
TGTGCCAGCAGCCGGACAGGGGCCACTGAAGCTTTCTTT
CASSRTGATEAFF
>TRBJ2-7|-|-|TRBV5-1
TGCGCCAGCAGCCCCGGGACATACATCAACGAGCAGTACTTC
CASSPGTYINEQYF
>TRBJ2-7|-|few|TRBV23-1
TGCGCCAGCAGTCAAGTAAGATCCGGGAAAGAGGGCGAGCAGTACTTC
CASSQVRSGKEGEQYF
>TRBJ2-7|-|-|TRBV7-8
TGTGCCAGCAGCTTAAACAAGGAGGACGAGCAGTACTTC
CASSLNKEDEQYF
>TRBJ1-2|-|-|TRBV19
TGTGCCAGTACAGACAGGAGTAACTATGGCTACACCTTC
CASTDRSNYGYTF